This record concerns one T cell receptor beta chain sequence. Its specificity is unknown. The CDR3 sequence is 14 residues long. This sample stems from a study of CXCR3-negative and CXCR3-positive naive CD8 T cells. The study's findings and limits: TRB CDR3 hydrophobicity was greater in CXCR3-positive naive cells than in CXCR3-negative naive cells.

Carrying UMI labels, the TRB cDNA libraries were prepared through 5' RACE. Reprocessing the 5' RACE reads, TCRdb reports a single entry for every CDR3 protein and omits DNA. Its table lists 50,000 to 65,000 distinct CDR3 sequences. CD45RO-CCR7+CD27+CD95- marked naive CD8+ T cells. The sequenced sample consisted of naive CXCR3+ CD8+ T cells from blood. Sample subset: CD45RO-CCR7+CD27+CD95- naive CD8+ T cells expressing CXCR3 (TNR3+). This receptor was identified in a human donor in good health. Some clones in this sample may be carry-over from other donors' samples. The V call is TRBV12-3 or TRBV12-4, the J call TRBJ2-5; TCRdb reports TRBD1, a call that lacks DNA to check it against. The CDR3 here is CASSLTDSGETQYF.